These T cell receptor beta chains were read from a single sample in a study of brain T cells in children with intractable seizures. Libraries were prepared by immunoSEQ multiplex PCR; TCRdb keeps only in-frame clonotypes and omits some of them. This table holds 340,000 or so clones, approximately 93% found once. The sample in question was peripheral blood, obtained less than 6 months after surgery. These receptors came from a boy under two years old with tuberous sclerosis and intractable seizures. The CDR3 runs from the conserved cysteine through the conserved F or W. The order of the fields is clone size, D gene, J gene, V gene, CDR3 DNA, CDR3 protein. The D gene is left open where the match is weak. Some rows have no size entry. The others give once, few or many, or a class for an expanded clone.

>-|TRBD2|TRBJ2-1|TRBV2
TGTGCCAGCAGTAGAGACCCGATAGCGGGACCAATCGTCGGTGCCTACAATGAGCAGTTCTTC
CASSRDPIAGPIVGAYNEQFF
>-|-|TRBJ2-5|TRBV2
TGTGCCAGCAGGGCGCCGGAGCGGGAGACCCAGTACTTC
CASRAPERETQYF
>-|-|TRBJ1-5|TRBV6-5
TGTGCCAGCAGACTTCAGTTCAATCAGCCCCAGCATTTT
CASRLQFNQPQHF
>-|TRBD1|TRBJ1-1|TRBV7-9
TGTGCCATAGGAGGCGACAGGGGGCTATTAGCTGAAGCTTTCTTT
CAIGGDRGLLAEAFF
>-|-|TRBJ2-3|TRBV13
TGTGCCAGCAGGCCTATCGGGGGAGGCCGCACAGATACGCAGTATTTT
CASRPIGGGRTDTQYF
>-|-|TRBJ2-3|TRBV7-2
TGTGCCAGCAGCCGCCGGGGTACATCTAGCACAGATACGCAGTATTTT
CASSRRGTSSTDTQYF
>-|TRBD2|TRBJ2-3|TRBV24-1
TGTGCCACCAGTGATATTGGGCGGGAGTCTCGCACAGATACGCAGTATTTT
CATSDIGRESRTDTQYF
>once|-|TRBJ1-1|TRBV28
TGTGCCAGCAGCTTAGGGTCTGAGGCTTTCTTT
CASSLGSEAFF
>-|TRBD2|TRBJ2-1|TRBV3-1/TRBV3-2
TGTGCCAGCAGCCAAGAGTTCAGCGGGGGCTACAATGAGCAGTTCTTC
CASSQEFSGGYNEQFF
>-|-|TRBJ1-2|TRBV28
TGTGCCATCAGGCGGGCAAAAGTGCCAATTCTCTATGGCTACACCTTC
CAIRRAKVPILYGYTF
>-|TRBD1|TRBJ1-2|TRBV4-1
TGCGCCAGCAGCCAAGACGGTCAGGGGGGTAACTATGGCTACACCTTC
CASSQDGQGGNYGYTF
>-|-|TRBJ1-1|TRBV7-3
TGTGCCAGCAGTTCCGGTCCACGGGCGCAAGTTACTGGAGCTTTCTTT
CASSSGPRAQVTGAFF
>few|-|TRBJ1-1|TRBV6-5
TGTGCCAGTTACAGGGTCCGCACTGAAGCTTTCTTT
CASYRVRTEAFF
>-|-|TRBJ2-3|TRBV4-2
TGTGCCAGCAGCCAATCCTCGACTAGGCGGACAGATACGCAGTATTTT
CASSQSSTRRTDTQYF
>-|-|TRBJ1-2|TRBV29-1
TGCAGCGGGGGGAGGACAGCCAAGAATGGCTACACCTTC
CSGGRTAKNGYTF
>-|TRBD1|TRBJ2-7|TRBV19
TGTGCCAGTAGTTGGGGGACAGGGACTGACGAGCAGTACTTC
CASSWGTGTDEQYF
>-|-|TRBJ2-7|TRBV13
TGTGCCAGCAGCTCAAAAAAAGTAGGACCCTCCGGTAGATTC
CASSSKKVGPSGRF
>-|-|TRBJ2-7|TRBV5-6
TGTGCCAGCAGCTCGACAGCCTCCTACGAGCAGTACTTC
CASSSTASYEQYF
>-|-|TRBJ2-5|TRBV2
TGTGCCAGCACTGACGCGACAGGAAAAATACAAGAGACCCAGTACTTC
CASTDATGKIQETQYF
>-|-|TRBJ1-2|TRBV19
TGTGCCAGTAGGGCCCCAGTTGGCTATGGCTACACCTTC
CASRAPVGYGYTF
>-|-|TRBJ1-2|TRBV11-2
TGTGCCAGCTCCATGGGGGGTGGCTACACCTTC
CASSMGGGYTF
>once|-|TRBJ1-1|TRBV5-6
TGTGCCAGCAGGTCCATGTGGGCTGAAGCTTTCTTT
CASRSMWAEAFF
>-|-|TRBJ2-6|TRBV2
TGTGCCAGCAGTGAAATATTTCCTGGGGCCAACGTCCTGACTTTC
CASSEIFPGANVLTF
>-|-|TRBJ2-7|TRBV21-1
TGTGCCAGCAGGAGGAGAGTGGAGCGGGATACCCCTACCCCCTACGAGCAGTACTTC
CASRRRVERDTPTPYEQYF
>-|-|TRBJ1-2|TRBV11-2
TGTGCCAGCAGCTCCCCCGGACAGCCATATGGCTACACCTTC
CASSSPGQPYGYTF
>-|-|TRBJ2-7|TRBV5-6
TGTGCCAGCAGCTCCAATGTGGGCCCTCCCGTGGCGTCGTCCCACGAGCAGTACTTC
CASSSNVGPPVASSHEQYF
>-|-|TRBJ1-2|TRBV6-5
TGTGCCAGCAGTTATGGGGAGGGCTTCTCTGGCTACACCTTC
CASSYGEGFSGYTF
>-|-|TRBJ1-1|TRBV9
TGTGCCAGCAGCGTATTGCCGGGCGCTGAAGCTTTCTTT
CASSVLPGAEAFF
>-|-|TRBJ2-5|TRBV5-1
TGCGCCAGCAGCTTGACCCGATCGGAGACCCAGTACTTC
CASSLTRSETQYF
>once|TRBD1|TRBJ1-1|TRBV28
TGTGCCAGCACCCCCGGACAGGGCCTCATGAACACTGAAGCTTTCTTT
CASTPGQGLMNTEAFF
>-|-|TRBJ1-1|TRBV7-9
TGTGCCAGCCGAATACCAGTGGAGGGGAAGGTCACTGAAGCTTTCTTT
CASRIPVEGKVTEAFF
>-|-|TRBJ1-3|TRBV10-3
TGTGCCATCAGTGAAGAGGGATACTCTGGAAACACCATATATTTT
CAISEEGYSGNTIYF
>-|-|TRBJ2-3|TRBV19
TGTGCCAGTAGTATAGCATCAGGTACGCAGTATTTT
CASSIASGTQYF
>-|TRBD1|TRBJ1-5|TRBV5-1
TGCGCCAGCAGCCAGGGACAGGGCAATCAGCCCCAGCATTTT
CASSQGQGNQPQHF
>-|-|TRBJ2-3|TRBV5-5
TGTGCCAGCAGCGCCTCTTCAGGCACAGATACGCAGTATTTT
CASSASSGTDTQYF
>-|TRBD2|TRBJ2-1|TRBV4-2
TGTGCCAGCAGCCAATTGACTAGCGGGGGGGCCCGAGAAGAGCAGTTCTTC
CASSQLTSGGAREEQFF
>-|-|TRBJ1-1|TRBV10-2
TGCGCCAGCAGTGAGCCCCCGAACACTGAAGCTTTCTTT
CASSEPPNTEAFF
>-|TRBD1|TRBJ1-2|TRBV29-1
TGCAGCGCGGACCAGGGGGATGCCTATGGCTACACCTTC
CSADQGDAYGYTF
>-|-|TRBJ1-1|TRBV3-1/TRBV3-2
TGTGCCAGCAGCAAGGGGCAGGGTACGAACACTGAAGCTTTCTTT
CASSKGQGTNTEAFF
>-|TRBD2|TRBJ2-7|TRBV18
TGTGCCAGCTCAACCGCTAGCGGGAGGGCCTACGAGCAGTACTTC
CASSTASGRAYEQYF
>-|TRBD1|TRBJ1-2|TRBV5-1
TGCGCCAGCAGCAGAGACAGGGGAGGCTACACCTTC
CASSRDRGGYTF
>-|TRBD1|TRBJ1-2|TRBV4-2
TGTGCCAGCAGCCAAGTACAGGGGGCCTACTATGGCTACACCTTC
CASSQVQGAYYGYTF
>-|-|TRBJ1-5|TRBV11-3
TGTGCCAGCAGCAAAGAGGATCAGCCCCAGCATTTT
CASSKEDQPQHF
>once|TRBD2|TRBJ2-1|TRBV7-3
TGTGCCAGCAGCTTACGACCACTCGTAGCGGGAGAGGGCGATGAGCAGTTCTTC
CASSLRPLVAGEGDEQFF
>-|-|TRBJ2-2|TRBV30
TGTGCCCGGACCCAGGGCACCGGGGAGCTGTTTTTT
CARTQGTGELFF
>-|-|TRBJ2-7|TRBV25-1
TGTGCCAGCAGTGCGGGGAGCCCCCTGAGACCCCCCTACGAGCAGTACTTC
CASSAGSPLRPPYEQYF
>-|-|TRBJ1-5|TRBV6-2/TRBV6-3
TGTGCCAGCAGTTACCGTCCGGAACTGGGCAATCAGCCCCAGCATTTT
CASSYRPELGNQPQHF
>-|TRBD2|TRBJ2-2|TRBV5-6
TGTGCCAGCAGCCCAGGACTAGCGGGAGCTGGCGGGGAGCTGTTTTTT
CASSPGLAGAGGELFF